Following are 28 T cell receptor beta chains from one sample sequenced in a study of T cell clonotyping in hematopoietic cell transplantation (TCRdb year 2021). In light of the paper, this sample's time point label describes: 100 days after allo-HCT. Receptors were amplified or captured by the immunoSEQ multiplex PCR assay. TCRdb re-hosts the immuneACCESS table, in-frame sequences only. Its copies lack some clones; in the studies checked, an unresolved V gene accounts for under half of them, and the cause for the rest is not known. The sample contains fewer than 15,000 clones, 92% of them found a single time. In total, the top ten clones hold 7.8% of the sample. The sample consisted of PBMCs, taken 100 days after allogeneic stem cell transplant. The receptor set was obtained from a female patient in her fifties or sixties who had an allogeneic stem cell transplant from an unrelated donor, so the T cells may come from the graft donor. Some clones in this sample may be carry-over from other donors' samples.

The rearrangement joins TRBV7-2 to TRBJ2-2, with D possibly matching TRBD2 (6 bases). V was cut by 1 base and J by 7 bases, with 19 bases left in between. Germline CDR1 SGHTA, CDR2 FQGNSA. The CDR3 totals 17 residues. The CDR3 DNA is TGTGCCAGCAGCTTAGGGGTGGGACTCCTAAAGATCGGGGAGCTGTTTTTT. It codes for CASSLGVGLLKIGELFF.

This sequence joins TRBV7-2 and TRBJ1-3, with D hard to call. CDR3 length: 14 amino acids. The V end lost 2 bases, the J end lost 4 bases, and 9 bases lay between the germline ends. The germline V gene encodes CDR1 SGHTA and CDR2 FQGNSA. In nucleotides, the CDR3 is TGTGCCAGCAGCTTAATGTCTGGCGGAAACACCATATATTTT. Protein sequence: CASSLMSGGNTIYF. Using reference TRBV7-2 and TRBJ1-3 for the parts outside the CDR3, the full variable domain is GAGVSQSPSNKVTEKGKDVELRCDPISGHTALYWYRQSLGQGLEFLIYFQGNSAPDKSGLPSDRFSAERTGGSVSTLTIQRTQQEDSAVYLCASSLMSGGNTIYFGEGSWLTVV.

The chain has TRBV4-3 and TRBJ1-6, with D hard to call. V lost 1 base and J 9 bases, leaving 13 bases between the germline ends. The germline gives CDR1 LGHNA, CDR2 YSLEER. The CDR3 sequence is 15 residues long. The CDR3 loop reads CASSQALENGSPLHF. Written as DNA, the CDR3 is TGCGCCAGCAGCCAAGCCCTAGAAAACGGTTCACCCCTCCACTTT.

The chain links TRBV10-1 to TRBJ2-3; 14 bases map to TRBD2. The CDR3 loop spans 15 amino acids. J was trimmed by 5 bases and V by 7 bases; bases with no gene match: 5. Germline CDR1 is WNHNN and CDR2 is SYGVQD (reference sequence). CDR3 in DNA: TGCGCCAGCACTCCCGGGACTAGCGGGAGAGATACGCAGTATTTT. Its protein product is CASTPGTSGRDTQYF.

This rearrangement joins TRBV9 to TRBJ1-5, with D perhaps matching TRBD1 (5 bases). In germline, CDR1 is SGDLS, CDR2 YYNGEE. The V end was cut by 0 bases, the J end by 0 bases, with 16 bases between. CDR3 length equals 18 residues. The CDR3: CASSVGTGLYYSNQPQHF. The CDR3 region has the DNA TGTGCCAGCAGCGTAGGTACAGGACTCTACTATAGCAATCAGCCCCAGCATTTT.

V usage is TRBV5-1 and J usage is TRBJ1-1; D not certain. The CDR3 is 21 amino acids. Per the germline V gene, CDR1 is SGHRS and CDR2 is YFSETQ. The V end lost 2 bases, the J end lost 0 bases, and 29 bases lay between the germline ends. The CDR3 nucleotides read TGCGCCAGCAGCTTTGGGGTGGGAGGAAGGCCCTTATTAGGCATGAACACTGAAGCTTTCTTT. Encoded protein: CASSFGVGGRPLLGMNTEAFF.

This clone was picked up one time. V and J are TRBV27 and TRBJ1-2; D not resolved. The CDR3 runs 14 residues. Germline lookup yields CDR1 MNHEY and CDR2 SMNVEV (reference sequence). Trimming pared 6 bases from V and 8 bases from J, leaving 19 bases between. CDR3 protein: CASRNQTSRRGYTF. In DNA, the CDR3 is TGTGCCAGCAGGAATCAAACGTCGAGGAGAGGCTACACCTTC.

V usage is TRBV4-1 and J usage is TRBJ2-5; 8 nucleotides line up with TRBD1. V lost 3 bases to trimming and J lost 0 bases; unmatched junction nucleotides: 6. Germline CDR1 MGHRA, CDR2 YSYEKL. The CDR3 has 16 residues. DNA of the CDR3: TGCGCCAGCAGCCAGCCCGGACAGGGAAACCAAGAGACCCAGTACTTC. Residues: CASSQPGQGNQETQYF.

This clone has just one count. The rearrangement links TRBV30 to TRBJ1-1, with a tentative D call TRBD1 (5 bases). Germline lookup yields CDR1 GTSNPN and CDR2 SVGIG (reference sequence). This CDR3 contains 13 residues. The V end was cut by 8 bases, the J end by 12 bases, with 25 bases between. In DNA, the CDR3 is TGTGCCAGGAAACCAGGTAGACAGAGAATAACTTTCTTT. Amino acid sequence: CARKPGRQRITFF.

V gene TRBV4-3 combines with J gene TRBJ2-5; no definite D call. Germline-derived CDR1 and CDR2 are LGHNA and YSLEER. V lost 1 base, J lost 6 bases, and 12 bases lay in between. The CDR3 has 14 residues. CDR3 DNA sequence: TGCGCCAGCAGCCAAGCGACAAGCTCCCAGACCCAGTACTTC. Its protein product is CASSQATSSQTQYF.

This clone occurred once. The rearrangement uses TRBV19 and TRBJ2-7; TRBD2 aligns across 8 bases. Germline V gene sequence: CDR1 LNHDA, CDR2 SQIVND (reference sequence). The CDR3 runs 15 residues. Unmatched junction bases numbered 11, after V lost 7 bases and J lost 3 bases. CDR3 in amino acids: CASKANSGVYYEQYF. CDR3 DNA sequence: TGTGCCAGTAAGGCAAATAGCGGGGTCTACTACGAGCAGTACTTC.

This clone is a singleton in its sample. The rearrangement uses TRBV29-1 and TRBJ1-1, with D possibly matching TRBD1 (5 bases). In germline, CDR1 is SQVTM, CDR2 ANQGSEA. This CDR3 comprises 11 residues. Trimming left V 7 bases short and J 1 base short, with 7 bases between. The DNA for the CDR3 is TGCAGCGGCGGGGGGAACACTGAAGCTTTCTTT. Translated: CSGGGNTEAFF.

The sample holds one count of this clone. The rearrangement uses TRBV6-5 and TRBJ2-3; the match to TRBD1 covers 7 bases. V was clipped by 6 bases and J by 0 bases; unmatched bases: 6. Per the germline V gene, CDR1 is MNHEY and CDR2 is SVGAGI. This CDR3 contains 15 residues. CDR3 sequence (DNA): TGTGCCAGCAGCTTTACAGGGGCTAGCACAGATACGCAGTATTTT. Its translation: CASSFTGASTDTQYF.

The chain employs TRBV11-2 and TRBJ2-5; D perhaps matches TRBD2 (7 bases). Germline values: CDR1 SGHAT, CDR2 FQNNGV. This CDR3 has 15 amino acids. The V end was cut by 5 bases, the J end by 7 bases, with 20 bases between. This chain's CDR3 is CASSRGASLGGTQYF. The CDR3 bases are TGTGCCAGCAGCCGGGGGGCCTCCCTTGGGGGGACCCAGTACTTC.

The V gene is TRBV30, the J gene TRBJ1-1; D may be TRBD1 (5 bases). V was shortened by 4 bases and J by 6 bases, with 15 bases between the two germline ends. The CDR3 contains 13 residues. Germline V gives CDR1 GTSNPN, CDR2 SVGIG (reference sequence). The chain's CDR3 is CAWTPGGWSEAFF. The CDR3 DNA sequence: TGTGCCTGGACCCCGGGGGGTTGGTCTGAAGCTTTCTTT.

CDR3 sequence (DNA): TGTGCCAGCAGCCCCCTTGTTACAGGGGAGGCCAAAAACATTCAGTACTTC. This translates into CASSPLVTGEAKNIQYF. V usage is TRBV27 and J usage is TRBJ2-4; TRBD1 aligns across 7 bases. The CDR3 covers 17 residues. V gave up 6 bases and J gave up 1 base; unmatched junction bases: 12. In germline, CDR1 is MNHEY, CDR2 SMNVEV (reference sequence).

This clone was seen only a few times. V is TRBV30 and J is TRBJ2-1; 11 bases fit TRBD2. CDR1 and CDR2 from the germline V gene are GTSNPN and SVGIG (reference sequence). V shed 1 base, J shed 5 bases, and the junction held 1 base outside the gene matches. The CDR3 is made up of 14 amino acids. CDR3 sequence: CAWSGLAGNNEQFF. CDR3 coding DNA: TGTGCCTGGAGTGGACTAGCGGGGAACAATGAGCAGTTCTTC.

DNA of the CDR3: TGTGCCAGCAGCTTACTAGCGGGGACCTACGAGCAGTACTTC. Protein sequence: CASSLLAGTYEQYF. The V and J genes are TRBV7-2 and TRBJ2-7; 9 positions match TRBD2. CDR1 is SGHTA and CDR2 is FQGNSA in the germline V gene. Trimming removed 2 bases from V and 2 bases from J; junction bases left unmatched: 1. This CDR3 spans 14 amino acids.

V usage is TRBV28 and J usage is TRBJ2-7, with D tentatively TRBD2 (6 bases). CDR1 and CDR2 from the germline V gene are MDHEN and SYDVKM. This CDR3 has 15 residues. V was pared by 4 bases and J by 0 bases, with 13 bases between. The chain's CDR3 is CASSSPGSDSYEQYF. CDR3 DNA: TGTGCCAGCAGTTCCCCCGGGAGCGACTCCTACGAGCAGTACTTC.

The chain carries TRBV6-4 and TRBJ2-2; D may correspond to TRBD1 or TRBD2 (5 bases each). Trimming shortened V by 6 bases and J by 6 bases, and 17 bases separated the two germline ends. Germline V gene lookup returns CDR1 MRHNA and CDR2 SNTAGT. CDR3 length: 15 amino acids. DNA for the CDR3: TGTGCCAGCAGCCGGGACCACATACCCCCCGGGGAGCTGTTTTTT. Residues: CASSRDHIPPGELFF.

V gene TRBV6-5 combines with J gene TRBJ1-2; no clear D gene. The ends were cut back, 7 bases at V and 1 base at J, with 7 bases in the middle. CDR1 is MNHEY and CDR2 is SVGAGI in the germline V gene. The CDR3 totals 12 residues. The CDR3 nucleotides are TGTGCCAGCAAGGCTTTTAACTATGGCTACACCTTC. The encoded protein is CASKAFNYGYTF.

The gene calls are TRBV19 and TRBJ1-5; TRBD1 aligns across 10 bases. This CDR3 has 14 amino acids. J was trimmed by 3 bases and V by 9 bases; bases with no gene match: 5. The germline gives CDR1 LNHDA, CDR2 SQIVND (reference sequence). The CDR3 DNA is TGTGCCAGGACAGGGGGCCCTTACAATCAGCCCCAGCATTTT. The encoded protein is CARTGGPYNQPQHF.

V usage is TRBV11-3 and J usage is TRBJ2-5; D tentatively fits TRBD1 or TRBD2 (5 bases each). Trimming stripped 2 bases from V and 5 bases from J, with 15 bases between. Germline lookup yields CDR1 SGHNT and CDR2 YENEEA. The CDR3 totals 15 residues. CDR3 in amino acids: CASSLFGTSGETQYF. CDR3 coding DNA: TGTGCCAGCAGCTTATTCGGGACCTCTGGGGAGACCCAGTACTTC.

In DNA form, the CDR3 reads TGTGCCAGCAGCTTAACAACCCCGGGACATCTGAATCAGCCCCAGCATTTT. It is translated as CASSLTTPGHLNQPQHF. The chain joins TRBV7-6 to TRBJ1-5; D may be TRBD1 (6 bases). The ends were cut back, 2 bases at V and 4 bases at J, with 18 bases in the middle. CDR1 SGHVS and CDR2 FNYEAQ come from the germline V gene. The CDR3 runs 17 residues. The full variable domain, with the rest looked up from reference TRBV7-6 and TRBJ1-5, is GAGVSQSPRYKVTKRGQDVALRCDPISGHVSLYWYRQALGQGPEFLTYFNYEAQQDKSGLPNDRFSAERPEGSISTLTIQRTEQRDSAMYRCASSLTTPGHLNQPQHFGDGTRLSIL.

This sequence joins TRBV19 and TRBJ2-1; 7 bases align to TRBD2. Germline CDR1 LNHDA, CDR2 SQIVND (reference sequence). Trimming took 3 bases from V and 5 from J; bases not matched to a gene: 7. This CDR3 region has 15 residues. In DNA form, the CDR3 reads TGTGCCAGTAGTATCGGCGGGAGAGTGGACAATGAGCAGTTCTTC. Amino acid sequence: CASSIGGRVDNEQFF.

The chain couples TRBV11-2 to TRBJ2-3; D call uncertain. Germline V lookup: CDR1 SGHAT, CDR2 FQNNGV. The CDR3 length is 15 residues. Trimming removed 3 bases from V and 0 bases from J, with 10 bases in between. The CDR3 reads CASSFQSPSTDTQYF. CDR3 bases: TGTGCCAGCAGCTTTCAGAGCCCCAGCACAGATACGCAGTATTTT.

This chain connects TRBV4-2 to TRBJ1-4; D unresolved. The V gene's germline CDR1 is LGHNA and CDR2 YNFKEQ. The CDR3 is 14 amino acids. The V gene lost 2 bases and the J gene lost 8 bases, with 12 bases spanning the gap. CDR3 nucleotide sequence: TGTGCCAGCAGCCAACTTGACCTAGGGGAAAAACTGTTTTTT. Translating gives CASSQLDLGEKLFF.

The DNA for the CDR3 is TGTGCCAGCAGCTTAGGGGACAGGGGCGTAGGCACTGAAGCTTTCTTT. Amino acid sequence: CASSLGDRGVGTEAFF. The chain couples TRBV13 to TRBJ1-1; 9 nucleotides match TRBD1. V gave up 0 bases and J gave up 4 bases; unmatched junction bases: 6. The CDR3 covers 16 residues. Germline V lookup: CDR1 PRHDT, CDR2 FYEKMQ (reference sequence).